These 10 T cell receptor beta chains share one sample of origin, sequenced in a study of blood T cell repertoires in COVID-19. TCRdb's copy holds only in-frame clones and misses some; the assay was immunoSEQ multiplex PCR. The table records about 100,000 clones, less than 80% of them present only once. Source material: peripheral blood. These receptors all stem from a man between 65 and 85 years old with active or convalescent COVID-19.

The rearrangement joins TRBV5-1 to TRBJ2-2; TRBD2 agrees at 7 bases. The CDR3 extends over 17 amino acids. CDR1 is SGHRS and CDR2 is YFSETQ in the germline V gene. Unmatched junction bases numbered 5, after V lost 0 bases and J lost 0 bases. The chain's CDR3 is CASSLVPGGPNTGELFF. CDR3 nucleotide sequence: TGCGCCAGCAGCTTGGTCCCGGGGGGTCCGAACACCGGGGAGCTGTTTTTT.

The V call is TRBV9, the J call TRBJ2-2; tentatively, D is TRBD2 (6 bases). Trimming left V 3 bases short and J 4 bases short, with 13 bases between. CDR1 SGDLS and CDR2 YYNGEE come from the germline V gene. The CDR3 has 15 amino acids. CDR3 DNA: TGTGCCAGCAGCGACCGCCAAGCGGGCACCGGGGAGCTGTTTTTT. This encodes CASSDRQAGTGELFF.

The chain employs TRBV11-2 and TRBJ2-5, with D hard to call. The CDR3 is 11 amino acids. Germline CDR1 is SGHAT and CDR2 is FQNNGV. Deletions cut 5 bases from V and 3 bases from J, with 4 bases between. CDR3 sequence (DNA): TGTGCCAGCAGCACGGAAGAGACCCAGTACTTC. Residues: CASSTEETQYF.

V gene TRBV15 combines with J gene TRBJ2-7; the match to TRBD2 covers 10 bases. V lost 6 bases, J lost 1 base, and 6 bases stayed unmatched. The CDR3 totals 15 residues. Germline values: CDR1 LNHNV, CDR2 YYDKDF (reference sequence). The CDR3 region has the DNA TGTGCCACCAGTAGTAGCGGGAGGCCATCCTACGAGCAGTACTTC. Translating it yields CATSSSGRPSYEQYF.

The rearrangement uses TRBV19 and TRBJ1-5; a weak D match, TRBD1 (5 bases). Trimming cost V 3 bases and J 6 bases, with 18 bases left between them. The germline V gene encodes CDR1 LNHDA and CDR2 SQIVND (reference sequence). This CDR3 contains 16 residues. CDR3 sequence (DNA): TGTGCCAGTAGTATGTATCGCAGGGAACTTTTTCAGCCCCAGCATTTT. Residues: CASSMYRRELFQPQHF.

The chain joins TRBV5-1 to TRBJ1-2; 11 bases map to TRBD1. The CDR3 totals 17 residues. Germline assignment: CDR1 SGHRS and CDR2 YFSETQ. Germline trimming cut 0 bases from V and 3 bases from J; bases unmatched to any gene: 7. The DNA for the CDR3 is TGCGCCAGCAGCTTGGGGACAGGGGGCTATAAGGACTATGGCTACACCTTC. Residues: CASSLGTGGYKDYGYTF.

This clone was seen a single time. The rearrangement uses TRBV2 and TRBJ2-1, with a possible D match to TRBD2 (5 bases). The ends were cut back, 6 bases at V and 3 bases at J, with 9 bases in the middle. This CDR3 spans 13 amino acids. The V gene's germline CDR1 is SNHLY and CDR2 FYNNEI. For the CDR3, the DNA is TGTGCCAGCAGAGAGGGCCTCTACAATGAGCAGTTCTTC. Amino acid sequence: CASREGLYNEQFF.

A few counts support this clone. J is TRBJ2-2 and V is TRBV9, with D possibly matching TRBD1 (5 bases). V was trimmed by 6 bases and J by 3 bases, leaving 24 bases between them. This CDR3 has 18 residues. Germline CDR1 and CDR2: SGDLS and YYNGEE. In DNA form, the CDR3 reads TGTGCCAGCACCTTGACAGACCGGCCCCCAACCTACACCGGGGAGCTGTTTTTT. This gives the protein CASTLTDRPPTYTGELFF.

This clone was found a few times. This sequence joins TRBV30 and TRBJ1-5; tentatively, D is TRBD1 (5 bases). There are 15 residues in the CDR3. Per the germline V gene, CDR1 is GTSNPN and CDR2 is SVGIG (reference sequence). Trimming took 4 bases from V and 5 from J, leaving 18 bases between them. CDR3 amino acids: CAWKVGGGTDQPQHF. The CDR3 DNA reads TGTGCCTGGAAAGTCGGGGGGGGGACTGATCAGCCCCAGCATTTT.

J is TRBJ2-1 and V is TRBV28; 11 positions agree with TRBD2. The CDR3 covers 15 residues. With 7 bases clipped from V and 2 bases from J, the junction kept 4 bases outside the gene matches. Germline loops: CDR1 MDHEN, CDR2 SYDVKM. Here the CDR3 reads CASTLAGGTYNEQFF. CDR3 in DNA: TGTGCCAGCACTCTAGCGGGAGGTACCTACAATGAGCAGTTCTTC.